The rows below give T cell receptor beta chains drawn from one sample of a study of T cell changes during pregnancy in multiple sclerosis. TCRdb's table, derived via immunoSEQ multiplex PCR, lists solely in-frame clones and lacks some. Of tens of thousands of clones in the sample, approximately 89% were seen once. The sample in question was CD4+ T cells from peripheral blood mononuclear cells, obtained in the third trimester of pregnancy. Source of these receptors: a female donor with multiple sclerosis, enrolled in a pregnancy study. Both conserved end residues are part of each CDR3. A D gene is named only where the DNA matches it firmly. Clone size is shown for a subset of rows, as once, few, many or a class of expanded clone.

TGTGCCAGCAGCTTTAGAGGACAGGGTTCCTACGAGCAGTACTTC,CASSFRGQGSYEQYF,once,15,TRBV7-2,TRBD1,TRBJ2-7
TGCGCCAGCAGTCGGGTGAGTGGTACGGATGAGCAGTTCTTC,CASSRVSGTDEQFF,-,14,TRBV5-1,-,TRBJ2-1
TGCGCCAGCAGCACGAAGTTAGCGGGGGCCCACTACGAGCAGTACTTC,CASSTKLAGAHYEQYF,few,16,TRBV5-1,TRBD2,TRBJ2-7
TGTGCCAGCAGCTTAGGCCATTCCGGGACAGGGGAGACTGGCTACACCTTC,CASSLGHSGTGETGYTF,-,17,TRBV7-9,TRBD1,TRBJ1-2
TGTGCCAGCAGTTTTTGGGACAGGGGGCGCGAGCAGTACTTC,CASSFWDRGREQYF,-,14,TRBV27,TRBD1,TRBJ2-7
TGTGCCAGCAGTGAATCAAACACCGGGGAGCTGTTTTTT,CASSESNTGELFF,-,13,TRBV2,-,TRBJ2-2
TGTGCCAGCAGTGAAGGGGGCCGAGGGGTCAATGAGCAGTTCTTC,CASSEGGRGVNEQFF,once,15,TRBV25-1,-,TRBJ2-1
TGTGCCAGCAGCTTAGACAGGGGGCGCAGTGAAGCTTTCTTT,CASSLDRGRSEAFF,-,14,TRBV7-9,TRBD1,TRBJ1-1
TGCGCCAGCAGACCCGGGGGGCACGAGCAGTACTTC,CASRPGGHEQYF,-,12,TRBV5-1,-,TRBJ2-7
TGCGCCAGCAGCCTGGAGATGAATCAGCCCCAGCATTTT,CASSLEMNQPQHF,-,13,TRBV4-3,-,TRBJ1-5
TGCGCCAGCAGCCAAGTTCACAGGGGGTTGGCGAACACTGAAGCTTTCTTT,CASSQVHRGLANTEAFF,-,17,TRBV4-1,TRBD1,TRBJ1-1
TGTGCCAGCAGCTTTGGCAGCACAGATACGCAGTATTTT,CASSFGSTDTQYF,once,13,TRBV5-4,-,TRBJ2-3
TGCGCCAGCAGCCAAGCCACGGGACACCAGAACTATGGCTACACCTTC,CASSQATGHQNYGYTF,-,16,TRBV4-1,-,TRBJ1-2
TGCGCCAGCAGCTTGACGGGGGACTCCTACAATGAGCAGTTCTTC,CASSLTGDSYNEQFF,-,15,TRBV5-1,-,TRBJ2-1
TGCGCCAGCAGTGAAACGTCAAGGACAAGTGGCTACACCTTC,CASSETSRTSGYTF,-,14,TRBV10-2,-,TRBJ1-2